The 19 T cell receptor beta chains given below trace back to one sample, sequenced in a study of blood T cell repertoires in COVID-19. Only in-frame clones appear in the TCRdb table, and some are missing; sequencing was by immunoSEQ multiplex PCR. There are roughly 52,000 clones in the sample; 85% occur only once, and roughly 13% lies in the top ten. The sequenced sample consisted of peripheral blood. The receptors here all came from a human donor in a cohort sampled during active COVID-19.

The chain recombines TRBV7-3 with TRBJ2-1, with TRBD2 matching over 12 bases. The CDR3 consists of 16 residues. Germline trimming cut 0 bases from V and 10 bases from J; bases unmatched to any gene: 7. CDR1 and CDR2 (germline): SGHTA, FQGTGA. The CDR3 DNA sequence: TGTGCCAGCAGCTTAACGGGAGGACTAGCGGGAAAAGAGCAGTTCTTC. Translated: CASSLTGGLAGKEQFF.

The gene calls are TRBV28 and TRBJ1-5; perhaps TRBD1 as D (6 bases). CDR1 is MDHEN, CDR2 SYDVKM, per germline. The V end was cut by 3 bases, the J end by 6 bases, with 9 bases between. The CDR3 is 13 amino acids. CDR3 sequence (DNA): TGTGCCAGCAGTTTCAGAGGGGGTCAGCCCCAGCATTTT. Its protein product is CASSFRGGQPQHF.

The V and J genes are TRBV7-2 and TRBJ2-4; tentative D call: TRBD1 (5 bases). The CDR3 spans 16 residues. V was pared by 0 bases and J by 7 bases, with 16 bases between. The germline V gene has CDR1 SGHTA and CDR2 FQGNSA. CDR3 nucleotides: TGTGCCAGCAGCTTAGCCATTGGGGCAGGGCCTAACATTCAGTACTTC. Protein product: CASSLAIGAGPNIQYF.

The rearrangement joins TRBV19 to TRBJ2-1; D may be TRBD2 (5 bases). Germline V gene lookup returns CDR1 LNHDA and CDR2 SQIVND (reference sequence). V gave up 7 bases and J gave up 6 bases, with 16 bases separating them. The CDR3 covers 14 residues. The CDR3 bases are TGTGCCAGTAACGGAGGTCCAGGCGCCAATGAGCAGTTCTTC. Its translation is CASNGGPGANEQFF.

The CDR3 nucleotides are TGCGCCAGCAGTTATAAGGGGGGGTACGAGCAGTACTTC. Amino acid sequence: CASSYKGGYEQYF. The V call is TRBV5-1, the J call TRBJ2-7; D may be TRBD2 (7 bases). The CDR3 contains 13 residues. CDR1 and CDR2 from the germline V gene are SGHRS and YFSETQ. V was clipped by 5 bases and J by 4 bases, with 13 bases between them.

This chain links TRBV6-2 or TRBV6-3 with TRBJ2-7, with TRBD2 identical over 15 bases. There are 17 residues in the CDR3. The trim removed 0 bases at V and 7 bases at J, leaving 7 bases unmatched. Germline CDR1 MNHEY, CDR2 SVGEGT. For the CDR3, the DNA is TGTGCCAGCAGTTACTCTCAGGGACTAGCGGGAGGAGGGGAGCAGTACTTC. Amino acids: CASSYSQGLAGGGEQYF.

This chain connects TRBV3-1 (or the pseudogene TRBV3-2) to TRBJ2-2; perhaps TRBD1 as D (5 bases). The CDR3 has 14 amino acids. Germline V lookup: CDR1 LGHDT, CDR2 YNNKEL (reference sequence). Trimming pared 4 bases from V and 3 bases from J, leaving 9 bases between. The CDR3 sequence is CASSPPGHTGELFF. The CDR3 coding sequence is TGTGCCAGCAGCCCGCCAGGGCACACCGGGGAGCTGTTTTTT.

V gene TRBV5-5 combines with J gene TRBJ2-7; possible D gene TRBD1, 5 bases. Trimming took 4 bases from V and 3 from J, leaving 14 bases between them. The CDR3 loop spans 14 amino acids. The germline V gene has CDR1 SGHKS and CDR2 YYEKEE (reference sequence). Here the CDR3 DNA reads TGTGCCAGCAGCAGGGGCCTCACAGTCTACGAGCAGTACTTC. This codes for CASSRGLTVYEQYF.

The V and J genes are TRBV6-5 and TRBJ2-7; TRBD2 matches at 9 bases. V trimming: 5 bases; J trimming: 3 bases; junction bases outside the gene matches: 8. Germline V gene sequence: CDR1 MNHEY, CDR2 SVGAGI. The CDR3 sequence is 15 residues long. The CDR3 reads CASSTASGTHYEQYF. CDR3 in DNA: TGTGCCAGCAGTACGGCTAGCGGGACCCACTACGAGCAGTACTTC.

The chain recombines TRBV28 with TRBJ1-2, with D possibly being TRBD1 (5 bases). The CDR3 contains 15 residues. V was shortened by 7 bases and J by 5 bases, with 20 bases between the two germline ends. Per the germline V gene, CDR1 is MDHEN and CDR2 is SYDVKM. Here the CDR3 DNA reads TGTGCCAGCACTCCGGTGACAGATGTAATTTATGGCTACACCTTC. Translated: CASTPVTDVIYGYTF.

V is TRBV27 and J is TRBJ2-1, with D tentatively TRBD2 (7 bases). The length of the CDR3 is 17 residues. The germline gives CDR1 MNHEY, CDR2 SMNVEV (reference sequence). Between the trimmed V and J ends, which lost 4 bases and 7 bases, there was a span of 23 bases. In DNA, the CDR3 is TGTGCCAGCAGTTCCTACCTGGGGGGGGCCTTACGGAATGAGCAGTTCTTC. It translates to CASSSYLGGALRNEQFF.

This chain uses TRBV29-1 with TRBJ2-3; TRBD1 matches 8 bases. The germline CDR1 and CDR2 sequences are SQVTM and ANQGSEA. The ends lost 6 bases at V and 6 bases at J; junction bases unmatched: 5. There are 12 residues in the CDR3. CDR3 nucleotide sequence: TGCAGCGTGCCCAGGGGGCAGGATACGCAGTATTTT. Translating gives CSVPRGQDTQYF.

The J gene is TRBJ1-2, the V gene TRBV30; D is perhaps TRBD1 (5 bases). The CDR3 consists of 14 residues. Germline CDR1 GTSNPN, CDR2 SVGIG (reference sequence). Trimming stripped 1 base from V and 8 bases from J, with 17 bases between. The CDR3 region is CAWSGGAELGGYTF. The CDR3 region has the DNA TGTGCCTGGAGTGGGGGCGCGGAGCTGGGGGGCTACACCTTC.

The gene calls are TRBV18 and TRBJ2-2, with 11 positions matching TRBD2. This CDR3 is built from 16 residues. The J segment lost 1 base and the V segment lost 8 bases, leaving 6 bases of the junction unmatched. Germline CDR1 KGHSH, CDR2 LQKENI. CDR3 region: CASPRTSGLNTGELFF. The CDR3 coding sequence is TGTGCCAGCCCGCGGACTAGCGGGCTGAACACCGGGGAGCTGTTTTTT.

The chain is built from TRBV7-9 and TRBJ1-3; D not certain. CDR3 size: 13 residues. Germline CDR1 is SEHNR and CDR2 is FQNEAQ (reference sequence). Trimming took 2 bases from V and 2 from J, leaving 4 bases between them. In nucleotides, the CDR3 is TGTGCCAGCAGCTTACGTACTGGAAACACCATATATTTT. This encodes CASSLRTGNTIYF.

The V and J genes are TRBV6-2 or TRBV6-3 and TRBJ1-2, with unresolved D. V was pared by 0 bases and J by 6 bases, with 11 bases between. The CDR3 is 14 amino acids. Germline CDR1 and CDR2: MNHEY and SVGEGT. The CDR3 DNA is TGTGCCAGCAGTTACTCGATCTCCGGGGATGGCTACACCTTC. Protein sequence: CASSYSISGDGYTF.

The V call is TRBV7-9, the J call TRBJ2-7; possibly TRBD2 for D (5 bases). Trimming cost V 2 bases and J 3 bases, with 8 bases left between them. The CDR3 is 13 amino acids. The germline V gene encodes CDR1 SEHNR and CDR2 FQNEAQ (reference sequence). DNA for the CDR3: TGTGCCAGCAGCTTAACGGGGTTCTACGAGCAGTACTTC. Translating gives CASSLTGFYEQYF.

The chain is built from TRBV7-5 and TRBJ2-1; TRBD2, the table's D call, was not compared with the DNA. TRBV7-5 has pseudogene status. This CDR3 region has 18 residues. Here the CDR3 reads CARSLIGRRSGSGGEQFF. The CDR3 bases are TGTGCCAGAAGCTTAATCGGACGACGTAGCGGGAGCGGCGGTGAGCAGTTCTTC.

This CDR3 is CASSFLTDTQYF. The CDR3 DNA reads as TGTGCCAGCAGTTTTCTCACAGATACGCAGTATTTT. The rearrangement links TRBV28 to TRBJ2-3; D is ambiguous. CDR1 MDHEN and CDR2 SYDVKM come from the germline V gene. V lost 3 bases, J lost 2 bases, and 3 bases lay in between. This CDR3 comprises 12 residues.